This T cell receptor (beta chain) was obtained from a study of blood T cell repertoires in COVID-19. Study-wide background: Researchers got acute and convalescent COVID-19 samples from the United States, Italy and Spain. From T cells, B-cell-depleted T cells, or PBMCs came the material, which was cDNA or gDNA.

As originally analysed: Reference gene primer amplification in the assay estimated nucleated cell counts. Using immunoSEQ multiplex PCR, the repertoire was profiled, and TCRdb retains in-frame clones only, with some absent. V and J calls and clone size are copied from that table; D and trimming were computed from the DNA. Counted here are about 250,000 clones, roughly 90% occurring once; the ten biggest clones make up roughly 4%. CDR1 KGHSH and CDR2 LQKENI come from the germline V gene. V gave up 6 bases and J gave up 0 bases, with 11 bases separating them. The CDR3 length is 14 residues. This sequence joins TRBV18 and TRBJ1-1; a possible D gene is TRBD1 (5 bases). This receptor was obtained from a woman in her thirties with acute COVID-19. Input material: PBMCs or T cells enriched from blood (not recorded which). The CDR3 sequence: CASSPTDMNTEAFF. CDR3 DNA sequence: TGTGCCAGCTCCCCGACAGACATGAACACTGAAGCTTTCTTT.